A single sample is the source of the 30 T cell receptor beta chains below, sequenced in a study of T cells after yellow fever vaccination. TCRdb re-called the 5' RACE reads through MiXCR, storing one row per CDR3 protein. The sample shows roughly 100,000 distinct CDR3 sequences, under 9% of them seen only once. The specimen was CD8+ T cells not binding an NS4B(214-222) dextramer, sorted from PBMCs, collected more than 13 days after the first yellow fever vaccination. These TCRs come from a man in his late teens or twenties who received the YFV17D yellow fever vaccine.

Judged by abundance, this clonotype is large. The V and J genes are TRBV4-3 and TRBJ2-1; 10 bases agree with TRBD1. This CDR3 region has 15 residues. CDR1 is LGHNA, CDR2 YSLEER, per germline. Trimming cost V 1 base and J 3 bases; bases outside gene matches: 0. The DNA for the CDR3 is TGCGCCAGCAGCCAAGGGACAGGGGGCTACAATGAGCAGTTCTTC. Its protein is CASSQGTGGYNEQFF.

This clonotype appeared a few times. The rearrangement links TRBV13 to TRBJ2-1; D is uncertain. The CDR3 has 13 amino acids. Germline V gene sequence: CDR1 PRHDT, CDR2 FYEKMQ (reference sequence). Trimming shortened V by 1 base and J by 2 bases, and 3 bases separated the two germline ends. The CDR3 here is CASSLAAYNEQFF. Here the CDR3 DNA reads TGTGCCAGCAGCTTAGCAGCCTACAATGAGCAGTTCTTC.

CDR3 residues: CSAADSGADTQYF. The CDR3, as DNA: TGCAGTGCCGCTGACAGTGGAGCAGATACGCAGTATTTT. The rearrangement links TRBV20-1 to TRBJ2-3; D is perhaps TRBD1 (5 bases). Trimming removed 6 bases from V and 4 bases from J, with 14 bases in between. CDR3 length: 13 amino acids. The germline V gene encodes CDR1 DFQATT and CDR2 SNEGSKA (reference sequence).

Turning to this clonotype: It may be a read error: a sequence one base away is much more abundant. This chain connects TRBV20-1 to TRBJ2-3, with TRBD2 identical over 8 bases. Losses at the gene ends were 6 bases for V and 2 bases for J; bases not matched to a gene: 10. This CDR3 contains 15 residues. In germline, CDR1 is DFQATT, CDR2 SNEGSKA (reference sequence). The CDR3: CSARTRRGDTDTQYF. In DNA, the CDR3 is TGCAGTGCAAGAACCCGGCGGGGGGACACAGATACGCAGTATTTT.

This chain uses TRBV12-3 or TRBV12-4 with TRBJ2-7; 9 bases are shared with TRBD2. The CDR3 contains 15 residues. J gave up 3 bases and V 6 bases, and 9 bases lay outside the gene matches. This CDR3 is CASSFSGGALYEQYV. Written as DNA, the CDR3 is TGTGCCAGCAGCTTTAGCGGGGGAGCACTCTACGAGCAGTACGTC.

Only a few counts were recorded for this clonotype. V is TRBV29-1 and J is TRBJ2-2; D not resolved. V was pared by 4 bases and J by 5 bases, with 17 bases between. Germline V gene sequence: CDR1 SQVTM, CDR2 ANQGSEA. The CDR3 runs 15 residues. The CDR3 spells CSVASAKSETGELFF. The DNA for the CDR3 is TGCAGCGTTGCTTCCGCAAAATCGGAGACCGGGGAGCTGTTTTTT.

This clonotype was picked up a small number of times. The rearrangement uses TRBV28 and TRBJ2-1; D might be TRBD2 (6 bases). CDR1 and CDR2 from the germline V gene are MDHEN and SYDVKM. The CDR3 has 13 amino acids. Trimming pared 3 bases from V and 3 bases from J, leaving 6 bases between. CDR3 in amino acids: CASSFGGYNEQFF. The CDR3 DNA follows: TGTGCCAGCAGTTTCGGGGGCTACAATGAGCAGTTCTTC.

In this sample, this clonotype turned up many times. The CDR3 sequence is CASSQASGGRSYEQYF. CDR3 nucleotides: TGCGCCAGCAGCCAAGCTAGCGGGGGCCGATCCTACGAGCAGTACTTC. The chain employs TRBV4-1 and TRBJ2-7; 10 positions agree with TRBD2. V shed 1 base, J shed 1 base, and the junction held 4 bases outside the gene matches. The CDR3 runs 16 residues. Germline CDR1 reads MGHRA; CDR2 reads YSYEKL.

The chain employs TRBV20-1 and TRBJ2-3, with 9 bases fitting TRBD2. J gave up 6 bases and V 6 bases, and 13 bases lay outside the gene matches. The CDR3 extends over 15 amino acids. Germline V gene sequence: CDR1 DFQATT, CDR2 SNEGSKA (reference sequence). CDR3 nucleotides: TGCAGTGCCTCCTGGGGAGGCGGGGGGGCCGATACGCAGTATTTT. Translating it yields CSASWGGGGADTQYF.

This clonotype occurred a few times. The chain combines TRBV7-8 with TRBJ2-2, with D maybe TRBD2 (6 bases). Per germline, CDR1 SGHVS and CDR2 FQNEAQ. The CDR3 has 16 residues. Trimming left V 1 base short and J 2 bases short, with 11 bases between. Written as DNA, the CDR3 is TGTGCCAGCAGCTTAGAACTAGCAGTAAACACCGGGGAGCTGTTTTTT. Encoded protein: CASSLELAVNTGELFF.

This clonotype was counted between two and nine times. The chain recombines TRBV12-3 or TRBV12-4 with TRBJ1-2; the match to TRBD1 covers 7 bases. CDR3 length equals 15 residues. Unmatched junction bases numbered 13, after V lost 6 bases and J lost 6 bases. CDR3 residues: CASSLSSSGGNGYTF. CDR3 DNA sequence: TGTGCCAGCAGCCTTTCCTCGTCAGGGGGTAATGGCTACACCTTC.

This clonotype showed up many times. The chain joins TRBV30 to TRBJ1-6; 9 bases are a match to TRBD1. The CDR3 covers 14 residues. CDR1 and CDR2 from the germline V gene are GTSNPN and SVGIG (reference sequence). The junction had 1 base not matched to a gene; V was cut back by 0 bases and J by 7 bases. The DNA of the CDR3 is TGTGCCTGGAGTGTGGGACAGGGAAATTCACCCCTCCACTTT. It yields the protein CAWSVGQGNSPLHF.

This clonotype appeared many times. The CDR3 loop is CASSLYGTSTDTQYF. CDR3 in DNA: TGTGCCAGCAGTTTATACGGCACTAGCACAGATACGCAGTATTTT. J is TRBJ2-3 and V is TRBV12-3 or TRBV12-4; D uncertain. This CDR3 comprises 15 residues. V shed 2 bases and J shed 0 bases, with 9 bases lying between them.

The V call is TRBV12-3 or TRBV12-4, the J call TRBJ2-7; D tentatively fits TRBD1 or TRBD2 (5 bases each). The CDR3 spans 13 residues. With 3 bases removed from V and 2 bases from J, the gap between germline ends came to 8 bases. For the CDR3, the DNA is TGTGCCAGCAGTTTCGGGGACCCCTACGAGCAGTACGTC. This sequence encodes CASSFGDPYEQYV.

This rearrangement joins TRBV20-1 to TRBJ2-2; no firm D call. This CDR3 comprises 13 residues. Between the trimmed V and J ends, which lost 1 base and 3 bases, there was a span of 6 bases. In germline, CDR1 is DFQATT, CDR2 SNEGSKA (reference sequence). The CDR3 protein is CSARVSHTGELFF. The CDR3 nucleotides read TGCAGTGCTAGAGTGAGTCACACCGGGGAGCTGTTTTTT.

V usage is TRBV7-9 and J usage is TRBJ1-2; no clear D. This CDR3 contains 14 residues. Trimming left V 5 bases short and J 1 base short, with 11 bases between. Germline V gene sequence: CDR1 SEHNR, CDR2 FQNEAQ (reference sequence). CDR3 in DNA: TGTGCCAGCAGCCCAACCACACTTAACTATGGCTACACCTTC. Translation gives CASSPTTLNYGYTF.

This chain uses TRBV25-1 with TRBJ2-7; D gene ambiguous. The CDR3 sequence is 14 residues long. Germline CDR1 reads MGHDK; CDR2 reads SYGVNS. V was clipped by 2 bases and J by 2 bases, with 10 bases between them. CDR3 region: CASSELGWPYEQYF. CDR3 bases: TGTGCCAGCAGTGAACTTGGGTGGCCCTACGAGCAGTACTTC.

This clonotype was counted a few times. The DNA of the CDR3 is TGTGCCAGCAGTTCCGGGACTGTCGGCTCCTACGAGCAGTACGTC. Translated: CASSSGTVGSYEQYV. The chain links TRBV7-9 to TRBJ2-7, with D possibly matching TRBD2 (6 bases). The V and J ends lost 6 bases and 0 bases respectively, with 15 bases between them. The germline gives CDR1 SEHNR, CDR2 FQNEAQ (reference sequence). CDR3 length: 15 amino acids.

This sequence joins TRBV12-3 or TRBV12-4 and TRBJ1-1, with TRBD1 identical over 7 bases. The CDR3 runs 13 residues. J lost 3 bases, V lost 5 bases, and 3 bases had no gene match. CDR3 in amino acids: CASSPTGDTEAFF. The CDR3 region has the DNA TGTGCCAGCAGTCCTACAGGGGACACTGAAGCTTTCTTT.

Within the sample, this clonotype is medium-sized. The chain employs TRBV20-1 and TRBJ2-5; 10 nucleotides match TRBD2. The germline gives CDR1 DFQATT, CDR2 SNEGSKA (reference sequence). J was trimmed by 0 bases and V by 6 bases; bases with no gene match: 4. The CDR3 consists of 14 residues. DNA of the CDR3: TGCAGTGCAACAGGACTAGCGGACCAAGAGACCCAGTACTTC. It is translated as CSATGLADQETQYF.

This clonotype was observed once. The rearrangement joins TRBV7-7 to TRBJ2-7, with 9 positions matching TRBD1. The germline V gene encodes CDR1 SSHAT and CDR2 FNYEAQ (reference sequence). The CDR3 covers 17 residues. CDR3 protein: CASSLGQDRGEEYEQYV. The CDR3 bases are TGTGCTAGCAGCTTAGGCCAGGACAGGGGTGAGGAATACGAGCAGTACGTC.

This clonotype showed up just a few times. Written as DNA, the CDR3 is TGTGCCAGCAGCTCTCGGACGGCGAACACTGAAGCTTTCTTT. Its translation: CASSSRTANTEAFF. This chain connects TRBV7-9 to TRBJ1-1; D unclear. The ends were cut back, 4 bases at V and 1 base at J, with 10 bases in the middle. This CDR3 has 14 residues. Germline lookup yields CDR1 SEHNR and CDR2 FQNEAQ (reference sequence).

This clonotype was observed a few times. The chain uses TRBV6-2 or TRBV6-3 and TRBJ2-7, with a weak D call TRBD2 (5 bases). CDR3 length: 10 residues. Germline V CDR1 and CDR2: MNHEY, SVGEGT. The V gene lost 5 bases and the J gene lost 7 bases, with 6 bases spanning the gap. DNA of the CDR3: TGTGCCAGCAGTGCGGGTGAGCAGTACTTC. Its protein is CASSAGEQYF.

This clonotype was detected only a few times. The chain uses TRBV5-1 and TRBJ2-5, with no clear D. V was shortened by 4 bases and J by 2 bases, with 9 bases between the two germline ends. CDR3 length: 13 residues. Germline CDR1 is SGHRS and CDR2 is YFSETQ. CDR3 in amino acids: CASSVTTQETQYF. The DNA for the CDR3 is TGCGCCAGCAGCGTGACCACACAAGAGACCCAGTACTTC.

This CDR3 reads CASSLAQPGPHEQYF. CDR3 sequence (DNA): TGCGCCAGCAGCTTGGCCCAGCCCGGTCCCCACGAGCAGTACTTC. This sequence joins TRBV5-1 and TRBJ2-7; no clear D. Germline V gives CDR1 SGHRS, CDR2 YFSETQ. V dropped 0 bases and J dropped 5 bases, with 15 bases sitting between them. The CDR3 extends over 15 amino acids.

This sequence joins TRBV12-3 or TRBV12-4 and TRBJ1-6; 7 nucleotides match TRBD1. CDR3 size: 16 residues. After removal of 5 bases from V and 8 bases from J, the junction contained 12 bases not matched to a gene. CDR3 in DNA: TGTGCCAGCAGTGTCAAACCCACAGGGGTAGATTCACCCCTCCACTTT. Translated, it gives CASSVKPTGVDSPLHF.

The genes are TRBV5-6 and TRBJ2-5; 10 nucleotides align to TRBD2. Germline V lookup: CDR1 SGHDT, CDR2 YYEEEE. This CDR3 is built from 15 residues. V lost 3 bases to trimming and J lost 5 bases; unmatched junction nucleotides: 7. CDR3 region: CASSSPLAGKETQYF. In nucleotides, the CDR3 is TGTGCCAGCAGCTCCCCACTAGCGGGGAAGGAGACCCAGTACTTC.

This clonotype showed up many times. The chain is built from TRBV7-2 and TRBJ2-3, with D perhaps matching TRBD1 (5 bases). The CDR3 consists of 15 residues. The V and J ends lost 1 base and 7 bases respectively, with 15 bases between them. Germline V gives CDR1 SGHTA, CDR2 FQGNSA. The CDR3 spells CASSLGGGPVHTQYF. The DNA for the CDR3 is TGTGCCAGCAGCTTAGGGGGCGGTCCAGTACATACGCAGTATTTT. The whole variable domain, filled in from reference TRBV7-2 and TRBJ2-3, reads GAGVSQSPSNKVTEKGKDVELRCDPISGHTALYWYRQSLGQGLEFLIYFQGNSAPDKSGLPSDRFSAERTGGSVSTLTIQRTQQEDSAVYLCASSLGGGPVHTQYFGPGTRLTVL.

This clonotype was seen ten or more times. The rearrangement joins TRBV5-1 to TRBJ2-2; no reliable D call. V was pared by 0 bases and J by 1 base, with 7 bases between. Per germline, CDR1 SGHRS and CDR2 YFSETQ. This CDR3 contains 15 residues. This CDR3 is CASSLELWNTGELFF. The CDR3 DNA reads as TGCGCCAGCAGCTTGGAACTGTGGAACACCGGGGAGCTGTTTTTT.

CDR3 loop: CSAREGWGAEETQYF. The DNA for the CDR3 is TGCAGCGCCAGGGAGGGCTGGGGGGCTGAAGAGACCCAGTACTTC. V gene TRBV29-1 combines with J gene TRBJ2-5; possibly TRBD2 for D (7 bases). Trimming left V 7 bases short and J 3 bases short, with 21 bases between. CDR3 length: 15 residues. The germline V gene has CDR1 SQVTM and CDR2 ANQGSEA.